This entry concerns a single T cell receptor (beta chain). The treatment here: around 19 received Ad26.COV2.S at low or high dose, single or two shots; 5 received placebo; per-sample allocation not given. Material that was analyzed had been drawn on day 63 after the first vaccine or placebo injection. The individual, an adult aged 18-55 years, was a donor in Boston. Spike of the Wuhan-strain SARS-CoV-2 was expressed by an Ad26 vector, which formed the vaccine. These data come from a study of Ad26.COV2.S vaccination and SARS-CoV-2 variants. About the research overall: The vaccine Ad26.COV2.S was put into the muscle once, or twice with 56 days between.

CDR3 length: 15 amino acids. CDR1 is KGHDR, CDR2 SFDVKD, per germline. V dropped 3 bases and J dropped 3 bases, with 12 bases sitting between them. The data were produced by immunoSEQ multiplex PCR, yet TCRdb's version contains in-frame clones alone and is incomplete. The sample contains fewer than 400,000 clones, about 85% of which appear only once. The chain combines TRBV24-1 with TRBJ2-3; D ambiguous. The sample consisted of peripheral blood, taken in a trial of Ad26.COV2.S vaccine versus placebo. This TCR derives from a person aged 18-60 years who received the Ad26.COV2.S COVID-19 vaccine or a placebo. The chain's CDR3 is CATSDPMVGTDTQYF. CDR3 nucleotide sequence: TGTGCCACCAGTGATCCCATGGTCGGGACAGATACGCAGTATTTT.